The 12 T cell receptor beta chains listed next were all sequenced from one sample in a study of T cells in narcolepsy. Here immunoSEQ multiplex PCR was the method, and the copy in TCRdb shows in-frame clones only, minus some. The table includes around 32,000 clones, 75% to 85% detected once. The sequencing input was CD45RA- memory CD4+ T cells from PBMCs. The receptors originated from a human donor with narcolepsy.

In its sample, this clone was seen a few times. The chain combines TRBV9 with TRBJ2-5; unclear D gene. Trimming shortened V by 0 bases and J by 4 bases, and 4 bases separated the two germline ends. Per germline, CDR1 SGDLS and CDR2 YYNGEE. There are 12 residues in the CDR3. The CDR3 nucleotides read TGTGCCAGCAGCGTAGGGGGAGAGACCCAGTACTTC. Protein sequence: CASSVGGETQYF.

Comment on this clone: The sample has other DNA sequences that encode this CDR3 too. The chain uses TRBV27 and TRBJ1-5; 9 nucleotides agree with TRBD1. Trimming removed 6 bases from V and 9 bases from J; junction bases left unmatched: 12. Germline values: CDR1 MNHEY, CDR2 SMNVEV (reference sequence). The CDR3 extends over 15 amino acids. The CDR3 coding sequence is TGTGCCAGCAGACCGGGACAGGGAGTGGGGTGGCCCCAGCATTTT. Translated: CASRPGQGVGWPQHF.

In its sample, this clone was seen a few times. The J gene is TRBJ1-4, the V gene TRBV28; 11 bases line up with TRBD1. The germline gives CDR1 MDHEN, CDR2 SYDVKM. Germline trimming cut 5 bases from V and 8 bases from J; bases unmatched to any gene: 7. CDR3 length: 15 residues. The CDR3 DNA reads TGTGCCAGCAGTCATCCGGGACAGGGGGGCGAAAAACTGTTTTTT. It encodes CASSHPGQGGEKLFF.

CDR3 region: CASSKGTGPSVLEDTQYF. CDR3 in DNA: TGTGCCAGCAGCAAGGGGACAGGTCCAAGTGTACTGGAGGATACGCAGTATTTT. This chain links TRBV21-1 with TRBJ2-3; the listed D gene, TRBD1, was not tested against the DNA. TRBV21-1 is a recognized pseudogene. CDR3 length: 18 amino acids.

The chain uses TRBV28 and TRBJ1-1; D unclear. Germline V gene data show CDR1 as MDHEN and CDR2 as SYDVKM. The ends were cut back, 5 bases at V and 2 bases at J, with 9 bases in the middle. CDR3 length: 13 amino acids. The CDR3 DNA is TGTGCCAGCAGTACGTACAGTAACACTGAAGCTTTCTTT. Amino acid sequence: CASSTYSNTEAFF.

This clone came up a few times. J is TRBJ2-1 and V is TRBV6-5; D gene ambiguous. Trimming shortened V by 5 bases and J by 14 bases, and 16 bases separated the two germline ends. The germline gives CDR1 MNHEY, CDR2 SVGAGI. This CDR3 is 12 amino acids long. The CDR3 loop is CASSEGRRVEFF. In DNA, the CDR3 is TGTGCCAGCAGTGAAGGGCGCCGGGTTGAGTTCTTC.

The rearrangement uses TRBV4-1 and TRBJ1-1, with 8 bases aligning to TRBD1. CDR1 is MGHRA, CDR2 YSYEKL, per germline. This CDR3 has 16 amino acids. With V trimmed by 1 base and J by 1 base, 5 bases remained unmatched. The CDR3 DNA is TGCGCCAGCAGCCAAGTCACGGGACAGGCGAACACTGAAGCTTTCTTT. It encodes CASSQVTGQANTEAFF.

This chain connects TRBV25-1 to TRBJ1-5; D gene ambiguous. Between the trimmed V and J ends, which lost 2 bases and 9 bases, there was a span of 5 bases. From germline, CDR1 is MGHDK and CDR2 SYGVNS. This CDR3 has 11 amino acids. Here the CDR3 reads CASSEGGPQHF. The CDR3, as DNA: TGTGCCAGCAGTGAAGGAGGGCCCCAGCATTTT.

The J gene is TRBJ2-1, the V gene TRBV5-1, with a weak D call TRBD1 (5 bases). The CDR3 is made up of 13 amino acids. The ends were cut back, 0 bases at V and 7 bases at J, with 8 bases in the middle. CDR1 SGHRS and CDR2 YFSETQ come from the germline V gene. CDR3 protein: CASSLGQWNEQFF. The CDR3 DNA sequence: TGCGCCAGCAGCTTGGGACAGTGGAATGAGCAGTTCTTC.

V usage is TRBV10-3 and J usage is TRBJ2-2; TRBD1 aligns across 7 bases. The germline gives CDR1 ENHRY, CDR2 SYGVKD. CDR3 size: 17 residues. V lost 7 bases, J lost 4 bases, and 15 bases stayed unmatched. Here the CDR3 reads CAIKGAGTAVVTGELFF. The CDR3 DNA is TGTGCCATCAAAGGGGCCGGGACAGCGGTAGTCACCGGGGAGCTGTTTTTT.

The rearrangement uses TRBV5-1 and TRBJ1-1; D perhaps matches TRBD1 (5 bases). Trimming took off 0 bases at V and 0 bases at J, with 9 bases between the two ends. Germline V CDR1 and CDR2: SGHRS, YFSETQ. This CDR3 region has 15 residues. The CDR3 is CASSLGDVMNTEAFF. CDR3 in DNA: TGCGCCAGCAGCTTGGGGGACGTGATGAACACTGAAGCTTTCTTT.

V gene TRBV6-6 combines with J gene TRBJ2-1; possibly TRBD1 for D (5 bases). The V end was cut by 7 bases, the J end by 5 bases, with 18 bases between. The length of the CDR3 is 15 residues. The germline gives CDR1 MNHNY, CDR2 SVGAGI (reference sequence). Written as DNA, the CDR3 is TGTGCCAGCAAAAAAGGGGAAATGGTCGACAATGAGCAGTTCTTC. Residues: CASKKGEMVDNEQFF.